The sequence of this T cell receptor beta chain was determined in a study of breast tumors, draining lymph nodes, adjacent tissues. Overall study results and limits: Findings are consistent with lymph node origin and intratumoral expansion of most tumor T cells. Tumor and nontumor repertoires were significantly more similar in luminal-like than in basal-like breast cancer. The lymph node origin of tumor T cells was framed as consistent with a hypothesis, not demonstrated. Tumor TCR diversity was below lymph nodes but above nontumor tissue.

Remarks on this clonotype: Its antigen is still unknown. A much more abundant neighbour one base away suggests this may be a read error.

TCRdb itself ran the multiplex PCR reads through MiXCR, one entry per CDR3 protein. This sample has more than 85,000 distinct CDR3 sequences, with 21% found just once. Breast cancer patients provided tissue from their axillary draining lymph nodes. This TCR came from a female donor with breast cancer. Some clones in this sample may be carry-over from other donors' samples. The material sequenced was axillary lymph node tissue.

As DNA, the CDR3 is TGTGCCAGCAGGGCTGGACAGGGGGGACTGAGCGAGCAGTACTTC. It is translated as CASRAGQGGLSEQYF. V is TRBV27 and J is TRBJ2-7, with 10 bases fitting TRBD1. This CDR3 contains 15 residues. With 6 bases clipped from V and 6 bases from J, the junction kept 11 bases outside the gene matches. Germline CDR1 MNHEY, CDR2 SMNVEV (reference sequence).